Here is one T cell receptor beta chain with its context. At one end, the junction sequence differs from germline, possibly due to a read error. The CDR3 length is 12 residues. CDR1 is SGDLS, CDR2 YYNGEE, per germline. This specimen belongs to a study of blood T cells in healthy people across ages. Then a second PCR, running about 6 to 12 cycles, was carried out with a sample-barcoded 5' primer and a J-beta primer mix. TCRdb used MiXCR to reprocess the 5' RACE reads, holding one entry per CDR3 protein. The sample records about 800,000 distinct CDR3 sequences, about 42% being singletons. The V and J genes are TRBV9 and TRBJ2-3; a possible D gene is TRBD2 (5 bases). Specimen: blood. This receptor was obtained from a man older than 75 in good health. The chain's CDR3 is CASSVVEGAQYF. The CDR3 DNA reads as TGCGCCAGCAGCGTAGTCGAGGGTGCGCAGTATTTT.